A selection of T cell receptor beta chains follows, all from one sample in a study of T cells in localized non-small cell lung cancer. Assay used: immunoSEQ multiplex PCR; TCRdb lists only in-frame clones, some missing. The sample has some 2,000 clones, around 27% seen once. The sample in question was normal lung tissue next to the tumor, obtained before any cancer treatment. The source of these receptors is a female donor of 60 years or more with stage I lung adenocarcinoma. Both conserved end residues are part of each CDR3. D genes are given only for firm matches. Part of the rows lack a size; the others show once, few, many or a class for expanded clones.

V	size	J	D	CDR3	DNA
TRBV30	.	TRBJ1-1	.	CAWSPGRLFEAFF	TGTGCCTGGAGTCCGGGACGCCTATTCGAAGCTTTCTTT
TRBV6-8	large	TRBJ2-7	TRBD1	CASSYSGQAGSYEQYF	TGTGCCAGCAGTTACTCCGGACAGGCTGGGAGCTACGAGCAGTACTTC
TRBV19	.	TRBJ2-3	.	CASRPTGTSRITDTQYF	TGTGCCAGTAGACCCACCGGGACTTCCAGGATTACAGATACGCAGTATTTT
TRBV10-3	.	TRBJ1-1	TRBD1	CAISGQGRGTEAFF	TGTGCCATCAGCGGACAGGGAAGGGGAACTGAAGCTTTCTTT
TRBV30	.	TRBJ2-5	TRBD2	CAWTPAGEETQYF	TGTGCCTGGACCCCCGCGGGGGAGGAGACCCAGTACTTC
TRBV10-2	.	TRBJ2-3	.	CASLADTDTQYF	TGCGCCAGCCTAGCCGACACAGATACGCAGTATTTT
TRBV19	.	TRBJ2-2	.	CASSIDIRTGELFF	TGTGCCAGTAGTATAGATATCCGTACCGGGGAGCTGTTTTTT
TRBV7-2	few	TRBJ2-3	.	CASSFETWDTQYF	TGTGCCAGCAGCTTCGAGACTTGGGATACGCAGTATTTT
TRBV28	.	TRBJ2-5	TRBD1	CASSGAGTAQETQYF	TGTGCCAGCAGTGGGGCCGGGACAGCCCAAGAGACCCAGTACTTC
TRBV4-1	few	TRBJ2-7	TRBD1	CASSQGTGIYEQYF	TGCGCCAGCAGCCAAGGGACAGGAATATACGAGCAGTACTTC
TRBV6-8	few	TRBJ1-2	.	CASSYSNQGGYGYTF	TGTGCCAGCAGTTACTCGAATCAGGGCGGCTATGGCTACACCTTC
TRBV6-8	few	TRBJ2-1	.	CASSYSMWNNNEQFF	TGTGCCAGCAGTTACTCTATGTGGAACAACAATGAGCAGTTCTTC
TRBV5-1	.	TRBJ1-3	.	CASSIDGRSGNTIYF	TGCGCCAGCAGCATCGACGGCCGCTCTGGAAACACCATATATTTT
TRBV11-3	few	TRBJ2-7	.	CASSSEDRRSYEQYF	TGTGCCAGCAGTTCTGAAGACCGAAGATCCTACGAGCAGTACTTC
TRBV6-8	few	TRBJ2-6	.	CASSSRGYSGANVLTF	TGTGCCAGCAGTTCCCGCGGGTACTCTGGGGCCAACGTCCTGACTTTC
TRBV23-1	.	TRBJ2-1	TRBD2	CASSQILAGSYNEQFF	TGCGCCAGCAGCCAGATTCTAGCGGGCTCCTACAATGAGCAGTTCTTC